The 3 T cell receptor beta chains given below trace back to one sample, sequenced in a study of CD8 T cells in Susac syndrome. With random hexamers, 0.5 to 1 ug RNA was reverse transcribed. TCRdb re-analysed the immunoSEQ multiplex PCR reads in MiXCR, keeping a single row per CDR3 protein. The top ten hold 0.18% of the sample, which has about 300,000 distinct CDR3 sequences, approximately 91% seen once. Material: CD8+ T cells from PBMCs. The receptors were gathered from a human donor with multiple sclerosis.

The chain uses TRBV7-9 and TRBJ1-1; D not resolved. The CDR3 runs 16 residues. Germline assignment: CDR1 SEHNR and CDR2 FQNEAQ (reference sequence). Trimming removed 2 bases from V and 3 bases from J, with 16 bases in between. This chain's CDR3 is CASSLRGEGVDTEAFF. The CDR3 nucleotides read TGTGCCAGCAGCTTACGAGGAGAGGGAGTGGACACTGAAGCTTTCTTT.

This chain uses TRBV7-9 with TRBJ2-5; no reliable D call. This CDR3 has 12 amino acids. V dropped 3 bases and J dropped 5 bases, with 7 bases sitting between them. Germline lookup yields CDR1 SEHNR and CDR2 FQNEAQ (reference sequence). CDR3 region: CASSFDAETQYF. The CDR3, as DNA: TGTGCCAGCAGCTTCGATGCTGAGACCCAGTACTTC.

This chain's CDR3 is CASSTTGISYNEQFF. The CDR3 bases are TGTGCCAGCAGTACCACAGGGATCTCCTACAATGAGCAGTTCTTC. This sequence joins TRBV9 and TRBJ2-1, with D maybe TRBD1 (6 bases). The CDR3 is 15 residues long. V was trimmed by 5 bases and J by 0 bases, leaving 12 bases between them. The germline CDR1 and CDR2 sequences are SGDLS and YYNGEE.